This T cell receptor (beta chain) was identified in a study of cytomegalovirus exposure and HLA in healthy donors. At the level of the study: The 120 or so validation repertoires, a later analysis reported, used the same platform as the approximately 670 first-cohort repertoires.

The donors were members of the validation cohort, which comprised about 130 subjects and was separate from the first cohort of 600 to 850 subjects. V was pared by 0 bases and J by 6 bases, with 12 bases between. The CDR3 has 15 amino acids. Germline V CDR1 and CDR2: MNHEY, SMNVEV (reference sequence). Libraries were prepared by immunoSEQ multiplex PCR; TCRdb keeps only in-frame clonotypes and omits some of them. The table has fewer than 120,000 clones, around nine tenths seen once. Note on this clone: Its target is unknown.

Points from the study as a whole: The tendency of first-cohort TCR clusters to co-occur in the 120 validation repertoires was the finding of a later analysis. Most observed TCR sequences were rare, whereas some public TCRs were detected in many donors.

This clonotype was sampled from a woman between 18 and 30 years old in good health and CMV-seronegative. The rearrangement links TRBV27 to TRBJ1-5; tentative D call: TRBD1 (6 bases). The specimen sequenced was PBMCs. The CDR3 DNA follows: TGTGCCAGCAGTTTATCGATACAGGGTGGTCAGCCCCAGCATTTT. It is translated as CASSLSIQGGQPQHF.